This TCR beta chain is drawn from a study of cytomegalovirus exposure and HLA in healthy donors. With respect to this clone: Its cognate antigen is unknown.

V gave up 3 bases and J gave up 9 bases, with 18 bases separating them. Germline CDR1 is SGHVS and CDR2 is FNYEAQ. This CDR3 comprises 15 residues. Points from the study as a whole: In a later analysis, V- and J-gene trimming of beta chains associated with a DCLRE1C missense variant, replicated independently. Fewer N-insertions (relative to the roughly 660-donor mean) were reportedly seen in an Asian-associated ancestry cluster in a later analysis. Most TCR sequences were seen very rarely across donors, but some public TCRs occurred in many.

PCR involved 60 Vbeta and 13 Jbeta primers. Profiled with immunoSEQ multiplex PCR; TCRdb holds only in-frame clones, not every one. Among some 99,000 clones listed, around three quarters were seen once. The donors comprised healthy bone marrow donors. This chain uses TRBV7-6 with TRBJ2-1; weak D call: TRBD2 (7 bases). Sample: PBMCs. The TCR sequence derives from a woman aged 45 to 65 in good health and CMV-seropositive. CDR3 nucleotides: TGTGCCAGCAGCTTTCGGGGGCGGGAGCCACGTGAGCAGTTCTTC. This translates into CASSFRGREPREQFF.